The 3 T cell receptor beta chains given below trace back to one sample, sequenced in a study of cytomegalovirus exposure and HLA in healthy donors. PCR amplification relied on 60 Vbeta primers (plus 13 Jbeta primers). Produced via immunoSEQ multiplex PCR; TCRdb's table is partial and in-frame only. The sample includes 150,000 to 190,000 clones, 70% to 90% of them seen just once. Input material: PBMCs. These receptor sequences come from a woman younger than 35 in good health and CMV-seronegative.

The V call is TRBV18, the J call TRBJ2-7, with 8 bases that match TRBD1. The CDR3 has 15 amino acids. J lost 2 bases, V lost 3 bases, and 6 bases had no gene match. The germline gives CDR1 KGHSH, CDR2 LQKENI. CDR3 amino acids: CASSPDRGGPYEQYF. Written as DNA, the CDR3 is TGTGCCAGCTCACCCGACAGGGGAGGTCCCTACGAGCAGTACTTC.

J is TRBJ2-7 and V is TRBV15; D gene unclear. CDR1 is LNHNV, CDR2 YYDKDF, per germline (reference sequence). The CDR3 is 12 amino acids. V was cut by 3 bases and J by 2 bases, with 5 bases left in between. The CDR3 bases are TGTGCCACCAGCAGGTCTACCTACGAGCAGTACTTC. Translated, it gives CATSRSTYEQYF.

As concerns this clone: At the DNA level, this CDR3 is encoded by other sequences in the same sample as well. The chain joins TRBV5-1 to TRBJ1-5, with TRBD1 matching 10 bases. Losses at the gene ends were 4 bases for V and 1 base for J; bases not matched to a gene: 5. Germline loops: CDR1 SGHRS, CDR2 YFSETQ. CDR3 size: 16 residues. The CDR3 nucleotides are TGCGCCAGCAGCACCGGGACAGGGGAAAGCAATCAGCCCCAGCATTTT. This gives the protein CASSTGTGESNQPQHF.